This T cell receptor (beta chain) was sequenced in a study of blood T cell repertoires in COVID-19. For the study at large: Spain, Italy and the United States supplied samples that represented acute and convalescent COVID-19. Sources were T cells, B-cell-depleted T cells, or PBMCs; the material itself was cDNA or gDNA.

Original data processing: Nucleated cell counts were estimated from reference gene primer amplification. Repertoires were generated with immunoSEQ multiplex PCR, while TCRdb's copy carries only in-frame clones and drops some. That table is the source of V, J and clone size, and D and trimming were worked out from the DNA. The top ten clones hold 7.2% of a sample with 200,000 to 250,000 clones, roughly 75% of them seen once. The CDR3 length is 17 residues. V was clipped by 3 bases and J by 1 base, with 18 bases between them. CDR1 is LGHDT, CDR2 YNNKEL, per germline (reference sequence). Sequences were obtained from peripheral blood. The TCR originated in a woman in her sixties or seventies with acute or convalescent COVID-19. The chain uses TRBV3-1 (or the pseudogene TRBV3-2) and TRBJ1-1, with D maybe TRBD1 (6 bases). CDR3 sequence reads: CASSHPSGGATNTEAFF. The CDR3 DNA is TGTGCCAGCAGCCACCCTTCCGGGGGGGCCACGAACACTGAAGCTTTCTTT.